This TCR beta chain came from a study of blood T cell repertoires in COVID-19. Authors' methods: The assay estimated nucleated cells by amplifying reference gene primers. Only in-frame clones appear in the TCRdb table, and some are missing; sequencing was by immunoSEQ multiplex PCR. V and J calls and clone size are copied from that table; D and trimming were computed from the DNA. This table has approximately 260,000 clones, about 90% appearing once. In terms of age and location, participants ranged from roughly 18 to 100 years and lived in roughly 22 US areas. The receptor was derived from a woman aged 25-40 years with acute COVID-19. The sample was PBMCs or T cells enriched from blood (not recorded which).

CDR3 loop: CASSGLAGADTQYF. The CDR3 region has the DNA TGTGCTAGTTCTGGACTAGCGGGGGCAGATACGCAGTATTTT. The rearrangement uses TRBV12-5 and TRBJ2-3; 13 bases map to TRBD2. Trimming cost V 8 bases and J 4 bases; bases outside gene matches: 3. CDR1 and CDR2 from the germline V gene are LGHNT and FRNRAP. The CDR3 spans 14 residues.